This entry features one TCR beta chain sequence. V was trimmed by 6 bases and J by 0 bases, leaving 9 bases between them. The germline V gene has CDR1 SGHAT and CDR2 FQNNGV. This CDR3 comprises 14 residues. PCR was performed a second time for about 7 to 11 cycles using a sample-barcoded 5' primer and a J-beta primer mix. TCRdb recomputed calls from the 5' RACE reads with MiXCR, one row per CDR3 protein. The sample includes fewer than 900,000 distinct CDR3 sequences, approximately 43% seen only once; the top ten take 20% to 25%. The data belong to a study of blood T cells in healthy people across ages.

The chain employs TRBV11-2 and TRBJ2-1; D not certain. The clonotype originates from a woman between 55 and 75 years old in good health. Specimen: blood. CDR3 loop: CASSRTISYNEQFF. In nucleotides, the CDR3 is TGTGCCAGCAGTCGCACCATCTCCTACAATGAGCAGTTCTTC.